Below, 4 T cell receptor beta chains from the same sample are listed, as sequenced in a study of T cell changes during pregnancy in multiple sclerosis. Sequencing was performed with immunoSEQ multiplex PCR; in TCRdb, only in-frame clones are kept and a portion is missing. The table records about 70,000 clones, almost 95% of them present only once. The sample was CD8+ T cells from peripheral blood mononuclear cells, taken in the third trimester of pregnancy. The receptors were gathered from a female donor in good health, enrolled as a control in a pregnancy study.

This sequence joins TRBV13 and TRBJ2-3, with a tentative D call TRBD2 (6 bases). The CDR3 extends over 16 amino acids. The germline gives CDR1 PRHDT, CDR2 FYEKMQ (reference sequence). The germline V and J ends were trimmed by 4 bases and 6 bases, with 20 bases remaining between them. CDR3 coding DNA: TGTGCCAGCAGCTCCCGGGACTCCCTCCCCACTGATACGCAGTATTTT. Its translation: CASSSRDSLPTDTQYF.

The CDR3 region is CASSFRGRNTEAFF. The DNA of the CDR3 is TGCGCCAGCAGCTTCAGGGGCCGAAACACTGAAGCTTTCTTT. The genes are TRBV5-1 and TRBJ1-1; tentatively, D is TRBD1 (6 bases). Germline CDR1 reads SGHRS; CDR2 reads YFSETQ. The CDR3 totals 14 residues. Trimming stripped 2 bases from V and 2 bases from J, with 10 bases between.

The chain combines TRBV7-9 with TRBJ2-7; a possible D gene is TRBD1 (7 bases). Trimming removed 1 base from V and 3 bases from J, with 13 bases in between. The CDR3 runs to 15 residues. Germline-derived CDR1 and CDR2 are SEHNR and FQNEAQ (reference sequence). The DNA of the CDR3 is TGTGCCAGCAGCTTAGTTCCCAGGGGGGACTACGAGCAGTACTTC. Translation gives CASSLVPRGDYEQYF.

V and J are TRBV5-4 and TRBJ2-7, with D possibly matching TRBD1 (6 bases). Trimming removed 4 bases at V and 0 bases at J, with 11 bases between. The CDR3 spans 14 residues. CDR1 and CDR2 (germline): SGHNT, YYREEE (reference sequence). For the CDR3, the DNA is TGTGCCAGCAGCGAGGGGGAGAGCTCCTACGAGCAGTACTTC. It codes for CASSEGESSYEQYF.